This T cell receptor (beta chain) was found in a study of cytomegalovirus exposure and HLA in healthy donors. With 60 Vbeta and 13 Jbeta primers, the PCR was carried out. The assay was immunoSEQ multiplex PCR, and TCRdb's table has in-frame clones only and misses some. The table records some 97,000 clones, 79% of them present only once. V lost 3 bases, J lost 8 bases, and 11 bases lay in between. The V gene's germline CDR1 is SGHVS and CDR2 FNYEAQ. The CDR3 covers 13 residues. The TCR sequence derives from a female donor in good health and CMV-seropositive. V is TRBV7-6 and J is TRBJ2-1; D gene uncertain. Material: PBMCs. The chain's CDR3 is CASSLSVLDEQFF. In DNA form, the CDR3 reads TGTGCCAGCAGCTTGTCGGTACTTGATGAGCAGTTCTTC.